This section outlines one T cell receptor beta chain sequence together with its context. Its antigen is still unknown. CDR1 and CDR2 (germline): MNHEY, SVGEGT. The CDR3 runs to 20 residues. The J segment lost 2 bases and the V segment lost 2 bases, leaving 19 bases of the junction unmatched. The sample is drawn from a study of T cell repertoires in cytomegalovirus infection. Overall study findings and caveats: Ex vivo responses were dominated by HLA-C-restricted CMV-specific TCR beta clonotypes.

TCRdb fed the reads into MiXCR, producing one record per CDR3 protein. The sample contains 110,000 to 150,000 distinct CDR3 sequences, over 30% of which appear only once. The clonotype originates from a human donor in good health (CMV status not recorded). Some clones in this sample may be carry-over from other donors' samples. Material: CD8+ T cells from cultured PBMCs, obtained from culture after CMV antigen stimulation. The gene calls are TRBV6-2 or TRBV6-3 and TRBJ2-7; 9 nucleotides agree with TRBD1. The CDR3 DNA is TGTGCCAGCAGTTACGAGGTCGCGGGACAGGGAATCGGATCCACCTACGAGCAGTACTTC. Residues: CASSYEVAGQGIGSTYEQYF.